This T cell receptor (beta chain) was sequenced during a study of cytomegalovirus exposure and HLA in healthy donors. Germline assignment: CDR1 MDHEN and CDR2 SYDVKM. Trimming stripped 6 bases from V and 1 base from J, with 6 bases between. The CDR3 has 12 amino acids. Overall study findings and caveats: Earlier findings revealed that most TCR beta V segments proved productive either about 90% or about 30% of the time.

Use of 60 Vbeta and 13 Jbeta primers characterized the PCR. Method: immunoSEQ multiplex PCR; TCRdb's copy keeps in-frame clones and lacks some. Altogether more than 140,000 clones are present, approximately 78% being singletons, with the ten largest covering about 3.2%. Remarks on this clone: Its antigen is still unknown.

The TCR comes from a man aged 18 to 30 in good health and CMV-seropositive. The chain carries TRBV28 and TRBJ1-1; the D is unclear. Sequencing used PBMCs. The CDR3 bases are TGTGCCAGCAGCCGACAGAACACTGAAGCTTTCTTT. Translating it yields CASSRQNTEAFF.